The subject of this entry is one T cell receptor beta chain. Data came from immunoSEQ multiplex PCR; TCRdb stores just in-frame clones and leaves some out. The data show around 40,000 clones, about 64% seen once. The CDR3 runs to 15 residues. V lost 3 bases to trimming and J lost 0 bases, with 8 bases between them. CDR1 SGHVS and CDR2 FQNEAQ come from the germline V gene. This record belongs to a study of cytotoxic CD8 clonotypes in ibrutinib-treated CLL. Whole-study context: Among the patients, around ten presented as relapsed/refractory and 15 as treatment-naive; roughly 17 showed unmutated IGHV. Productive templates averaged about 260,000 per sample, and productive rearrangements 90,000 to 100,000.

This sample comprised PBMCs, obtained at disease progression, from a patient treated with ibrutinib. The clonotype comes from a human donor with chronic lymphocytic leukemia. The chain links TRBV7-8 to TRBJ2-2; D may match TRBD1 or TRBD2 (6 bases each). CDR3 DNA: TGTGCCAGCAGCTTGGGGGGCCCGAACACCGGGGAGCTGTTTTTT. Translating gives CASSLGGPNTGELFF.